A selection of T cell receptor beta chains follows, all from one sample in a study of T cell responses to AZD1222 COVID-19 vaccine. Data came from immunoSEQ multiplex PCR; TCRdb stores just in-frame clones and leaves some out. The table includes 120,000 to 150,000 clones, about 92% detected once. This specimen was peripheral blood, taken on day 0 of MenACWY control vaccination. The receptors were sampled from an adult in good health. The CDR3 runs from the conserved cysteine through the conserved F or W. D genes are given only for firm matches. Expanded clones get a size class; other rows say once, few or many, or leave the size out.

j_call cdr3_length v_call d_call clone_size cdr3_aa cdr3_nt
TRBJ1-5 16 TRBV4-2 NA NA CASSQNRGGRGQPQHF TGTGCCAGCAGCCAGAACCGGGGGGGGCGAGGTCAGCCCCAGCATTTT
TRBJ2-5 15 TRBV9 NA NA CASSVDWGAGETQYF TGTGCCAGCAGCGTAGATTGGGGGGCCGGGGAGACCCAGTACTTC
TRBJ2-2 16 TRBV18 NA NA CASSPSTGSDTGELFF TGTGCCAGCTCACCATCCACAGGGTCGGACACCGGGGAGCTGTTTTTT
TRBJ1-4 14 TRBV18 NA NA CASSPATDNEKLFF TGTGCCAGCTCACCAGCGACAGATAATGAAAAACTGTTTTTT
TRBJ2-1 13 TRBV5-1 NA once CASSLLVRNEQFF TGCGCCAGCAGCTTACTAGTGAGGAATGAGCAGTTCTTC
TRBJ2-7 13 TRBV6-5 NA few CASKLDGYEEQYF TGTGCCAGCAAATTGGACGGCTACGAAGAGCAGTACTTC
TRBJ1-1 16 TRBV6-4 TRBD1 NA CASRKTGGLVNTEAFF TGTGCCAGCAGGAAGACAGGGGGATTAGTGAACACTGAAGCTTTCTTT
TRBJ1-2 14 TRBV19 NA NA CASSIDPYNYGYTF TGTGCCAGTAGTATAGATCCGTACAACTATGGCTACACCTTC
TRBJ2-1 15 TRBV5-8 TRBD2 NA CASRPGLAAINEQFF TGTGCCAGCAGACCGGGACTAGCGGCGATCAATGAGCAGTTCTTC
TRBJ1-1 14 TRBV5-1 NA NA CASSLQGRNTEAFF TGCGCCAGCAGCTTACAGGGCAGGAACACTGAAGCTTTCTTT
TRBJ2-3 16 TRBV19 NA NA CASSILVGASTDTQYF TGTGCCAGTAGTATCCTCGTGGGGGCTAGCACAGATACGCAGTATTTT
TRBJ1-2 12 TRBV24-1 NA NA CATSDSGVGYTF TGTGCCACCAGTGACTCAGGGGTTGGCTACACCTTC
TRBJ2-3 16 TRBV6-5 TRBD2 NA CASSYSASGATDTQYF TGTGCCAGCAGTTACTCTGCTAGCGGGGCCACAGATACGCAGTATTTT
TRBJ1-1 14 TRBV19 NA once CASKFSPEGTEAFF TGTGCCAGTAAATTCTCGCCCGAGGGCACTGAAGCTTTCTTT
TRBJ2-5 13 TRBV7-8 NA NA CASSLDGEETQYF TGTGCCAGCAGCTTGGACGGAGAAGAGACCCAGTACTTC
TRBJ1-5 14 TRBV15 NA NA CATTQDLSNQPQHF TGTGCCACCACCCAAGACCTTAGCAATCAGCCCCAGCATTTT
TRBJ2-1 15 TRBV7-9 TRBD2 NA CASSLQRDPLDEQFF TGTGCCAGCAGTCTTCAGCGGGACCCTTTGGATGAGCAGTTCTTC
TRBJ2-7 15 TRBV19 NA NA CASSIGVTPNYEQYF TGTGCCAGTAGTATAGGGGTCACGCCTAACTACGAGCAGTACTTC
TRBJ1-4 13 TRBV12-3/TRBV12-4 NA few CASSLQGIGKLFF TGTGCCAGCAGTTTACAGGGGATCGGAAAACTGTTTTTT
TRBJ2-1 14 TRBV9 NA NA CASSVGLTGVEQFF TGTGCCAGCAGCGTAGGCCTTACAGGTGTTGAGCAGTTCTTC
TRBJ2-3 13 TRBV2 TRBD1 NA CASTGQGRDTQYF TGTGCCAGCACCGGACAGGGTCGGGATACGCAGTATTTT
TRBJ1-3 14 TRBV2 NA NA CAGRGDFRGNTIYF TGTGCCGGCAGAGGGGACTTTCGAGGAAACACCATATATTTT
TRBJ1-5 15 TRBV30 NA NA CAWSPDGSSNQPQHF TGTGCCTGGAGCCCGGATGGATCTAGCAATCAGCCCCAGCATTTT
TRBJ2-7 15 TRBV5-1 NA NA CASSYTGTPSYEQYF TGCGCCAGCAGTTACACCGGGACTCCCTCCTACGAGCAGTACTTC
TRBJ1-1 13 TRBV27 TRBD1 NA CASSLYRGAEAFF TGTGCCAGCAGTTTATACAGGGGGGCTGAAGCTTTCTTT
TRBJ1-1 14 TRBV6-5 TRBD1 NA CASRLDRKEAEAFF TGTGCCAGCAGATTGGACAGGAAGGAGGCTGAAGCTTTCTTT
TRBJ2-2 13 TRBV6-6 NA NA CASSYPGGSGLFF TGTGCCAGCAGTTACCCAGGGGGGAGTGGGCTGTTTTTT
TRBJ2-6 19 TRBV19 TRBD1 NA CASRRTGTVDFSGANVLTF TGTGCCAGTAGGAGAACCGGGACAGTTGACTTCTCTGGGGCCAACGTCCTGACTTTC
TRBJ2-1 15 TRBV7-9 TRBD2 once CASSSGTSGNTEQFF TGTGCCAGCAGCTCCGGGACTAGCGGTAACACTGAGCAGTTCTTC
TRBJ1-1 14 TRBV7-9 NA NA CASSLHAGVTEAFF TGTGCCAGCAGCTTACACGCAGGGGTCACTGAAGCTTTCTTT
TRBJ2-1 15 TRBV9 TRBD2 NA CASSVGLAGGNEQFF TGTGCCAGCAGCGTAGGACTAGCGGGAGGTAATGAGCAGTTCTTC
TRBJ1-6 14 TRBV2 NA NA CATAESSYNSPLHF TGTGCCACCGCGGAGAGCTCCTATAATTCACCCCTCCACTTT
TRBJ1-5 13 TRBV28 NA NA CASSVGLNQPQHF TGTGCCAGCAGCGTGGGACTCAATCAGCCCCAGCATTTT
TRBJ1-1 16 TRBV7-2 NA NA CASSLASREGRTEAFF TGTGCCAGCAGCTTAGCAAGCAGGGAAGGTAGGACTGAAGCTTTCTTT
TRBJ1-2 16 TRBV27 NA NA CASSLSQGEANYGYTF TGTGCCAGCAGTTTATCTCAGGGAGAGGCTAACTATGGCTACACCTTC
TRBJ1-2 18 TRBV5-6 TRBD1 NA CASSYESDRGETNYGYTF TGTGCCAGCAGCTACGAATCGGACAGGGGCGAGACTAACTATGGCTACACCTTC
TRBJ2-7 13 TRBV20-1 NA NA CSASLTTTYEQYF TGCAGTGCTAGTTTGACTACTACCTACGAGCAGTACTTC
TRBJ1-6 15 TRBV28 TRBD1 few CASSSSGGADSPLHF TGTGCCAGCAGTAGTTCAGGGGGCGCAGATTCACCCCTCCACTTT
TRBJ1-2 13 TRBV6-1 NA NA CASSDSGLYGYTF TGTGCCAGCAGTGATTCGGGGCTTTATGGCTACACCTTC
TRBJ1-4 16 TRBV25-1 TRBD1 once CASSEFRGGAGEKLFF TGTGCCAGCAGTGAATTTCGAGGGGGCGCAGGTGAAAAACTGTTTTTT
TRBJ1-1 14 TRBV6-1 TRBD1 NA CASSETGEHTEAFF TGTGCCAGCAGTGAAACAGGGGAACACACTGAAGCTTTCTTT
TRBJ2-5 16 TRBV5-1 NA NA CASSSDVRSGQETQYF TGCGCCAGCAGCTCAGATGTAAGGTCAGGCCAAGAGACCCAGTACTTC
TRBJ1-2 15 TRBV19 NA NA CASTSLFPATYGYTF TGTGCCAGTACAAGTTTATTTCCTGCTACTTATGGCTACACCTTC
TRBJ1-4 16 TRBV9 NA NA CASSVAAGRSNEKLFF TGTGCCAGCAGCGTAGCAGCGGGACGGTCTAATGAAAAACTGTTTTTT
TRBJ1-1 15 TRBV4-1 NA NA CASSQDDRMNTEAFF TGCGCCAGCAGCCAAGATGACAGAATGAACACTGAAGCTTTCTTT
TRBJ1-5 14 TRBV2 TRBD1 NA CASSFGTGGQPQHF TGTGCCAGCAGTTTCGGGACAGGGGGACAGCCCCAGCATTTT
TRBJ2-5 15 TRBV5-8 NA NA CASSLSGLNQETQYF TGTGCCAGCAGCTTGTCGGGCCTAAACCAAGAGACCCAGTACTTC
TRBJ2-7 11 TRBV19 NA NA CASRQGEGQYF TGTGCCAGTAGACAGGGTGAGGGGCAGTACTTC
TRBJ1-2 13 TRBV29-1 NA NA CSVAAGDTYGYTF TGCAGCGTTGCGGCAGGAGATACCTATGGCTACACCTTC
TRBJ2-2 13 TRBV10-3 NA NA CAISDSLVGELFF TGTGCCATCAGTGATAGTCTAGTCGGGGAGCTGTTTTTT
TRBJ2-3 13 TRBV12-3/TRBV12-4 TRBD1 NA CASSTGTGSFPHF TGTGCCAGCAGTACCGGGACAGGGTCATTCCCGCATTTT
TRBJ1-6 18 TRBV7-2 TRBD1 NA CASSSDRGGISYNSPLHF TGTGCCAGCAGCTCCGACAGGGGAGGAATCTCCTATAATTCACCCCTCCACTTT
TRBJ1-1 14 TRBV27 NA NA CASSLGAANTEAFF TGTGCCAGCAGTTTAGGGGCAGCGAACACTGAAGCTTTCTTT